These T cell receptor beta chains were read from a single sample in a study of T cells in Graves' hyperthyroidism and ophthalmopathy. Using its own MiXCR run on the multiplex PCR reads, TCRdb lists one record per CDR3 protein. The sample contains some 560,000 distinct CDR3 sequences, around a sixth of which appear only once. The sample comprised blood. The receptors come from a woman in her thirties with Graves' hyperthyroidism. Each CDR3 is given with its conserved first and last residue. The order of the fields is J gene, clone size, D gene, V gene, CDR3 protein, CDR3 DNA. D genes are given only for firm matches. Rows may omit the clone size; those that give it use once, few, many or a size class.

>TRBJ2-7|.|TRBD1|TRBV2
CASPGTGSYEQYF
TGTGCCAGCCCCGGGACAGGGTCCTACGAGCAGTACTTC
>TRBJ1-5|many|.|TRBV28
CASSFGSQPQHF
TGTGCCAGCAGTTTTGGGAGTCAGCCCCAGCATTTT
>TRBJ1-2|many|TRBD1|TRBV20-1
CSASTGTGGSSYGYTF
TGCAGTGCCAGCACCGGGACAGGGGGCAGTAGTTATGGCTACACCTTC
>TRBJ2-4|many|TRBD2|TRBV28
CASSHDGLAGGRGAKNIQYF
TGTGCCAGCAGCCATGATGGGCTAGCGGGAGGTCGTGGGGCCAAAAACATTCAGTACTTC
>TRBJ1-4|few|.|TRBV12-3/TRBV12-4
CASSSRLRDEKLFF
TGTGCCAGCAGTAGCCGTCTTAGGGACGAAAAACTGTTTTTT
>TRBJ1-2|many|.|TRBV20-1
CSASSWRGEYGYTF
TGCAGTGCTAGTTCGTGGAGGGGAGAATATGGCTACACCTTC
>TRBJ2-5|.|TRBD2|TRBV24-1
CATSDERGLAGGLPETQYF
TGTGCCACCAGTGATGAACGAGGACTAGCGGGAGGCCTCCCGGAGACCCAGTACTTC
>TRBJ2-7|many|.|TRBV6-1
CASSRTWRGGGEQYF
TGTGCCAGCAGTCGTACCTGGCGAGGGGGGGGCGAGCAGTACTTC
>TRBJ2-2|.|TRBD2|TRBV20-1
CSAQPGTSGRRDIGELFF
TGCAGTGCCCAACCCGGGACTAGCGGGAGAAGGGACATCGGGGAGCTGTTTTTT
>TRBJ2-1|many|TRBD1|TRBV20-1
CSAMPGQGYFNEQFF
TGCAGTGCGATGCCGGGACAGGGTTATTTCAATGAGCAGTTCTTC
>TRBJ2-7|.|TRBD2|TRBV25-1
CASSEWPRRVSGRGEQYF
TGTGCCAGCAGTGAATGGCCCCGTAGGGTTAGCGGGAGAGGCGAGCAGTACTTC
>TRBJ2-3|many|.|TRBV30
CAWSGAPDVTDTQYF
TGTGCCTGGAGTGGGGCCCCCGACGTTACAGATACGCAGTATTTT
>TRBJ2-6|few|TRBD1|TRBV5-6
CASSAPGQGRLVANVLTF
TGTGCCAGCAGCGCACCGGGACAGGGTCGCTTGGTGGCCAACGTCCTGACTTTC
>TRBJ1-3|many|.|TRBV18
CASSEQTGISGNTIYF
TGTGCCAGCTCAGAGCAAACAGGGATCTCTGGAAACACCATATATTTT
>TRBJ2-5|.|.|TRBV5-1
CASSWTGSGVAAQKTQYF
TGCGCCAGCAGCTGGACGGGGAGTGGGGTAGCGGCCCAGAAGACCCAGTACTTC
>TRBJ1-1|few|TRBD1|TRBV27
CASSSQGAGYTEAFF
TGTGCCAGCAGTTCACAGGGGGCCGGTTACACTGAAGCTTTCTTT
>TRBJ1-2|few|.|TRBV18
CASSPLDGLPGYGYTF
TGTGCCAGCTCACCATTGGACGGTCTCCCGGGCTATGGCTACACCTTC